This T cell receptor beta chain was retrieved from a study of response to subunit inactivated influenza vaccine. This clonotype occurred a few times. TCRdb re-derived calls from the RT-PCR reads in MiXCR, one entry per CDR3 protein. The sample lists more than 500,000 distinct CDR3 sequences; 11% were seen once. Germline CDR1 reads DFQATT; CDR2 reads SNEGSKA (reference sequence). The CDR3 sequence is 14 residues long. The V gene lost 6 bases and the J gene lost 2 bases, with 17 bases spanning the gap. These same data were also listed under a study on T cells expressing NK-cell markers. From that second work: The TCR beta cDNA came from 5'RACE template switching with UMIs. Investigators obtained TCR beta repertoires from sorted CD3+CD56+NKG2C+, CD3+CD56+NKG2C- and CD3+CD56-NKG2C+ T cells. With an anti-gamma-delta TCR antibody, sorting in several experiments was kept to alpha-beta TCR T cells. Over 5 donors had dominant NKG2C+ clonotypes that comprised about 1.0-7.5% of their CD8+ T cells. Also leading the CD3+CD56-NKG2C+ fraction in a few donors were these clonotypes.

The chain employs TRBV20-1 and TRBJ2-7; either TRBD1 or TRBD2 may supply D (5 bases each). The clonotype was recovered from a man aged 50 to 60 who received an inactivated influenza vaccine. This material consisted of PBMCs from blood, taken on the day of vaccination. CDR3 bases: TGCAGTGCAGCATCTTCGGGACGGCCCTACGAGCAGTACTTC. Residues: CSAASSGRPYEQYF.